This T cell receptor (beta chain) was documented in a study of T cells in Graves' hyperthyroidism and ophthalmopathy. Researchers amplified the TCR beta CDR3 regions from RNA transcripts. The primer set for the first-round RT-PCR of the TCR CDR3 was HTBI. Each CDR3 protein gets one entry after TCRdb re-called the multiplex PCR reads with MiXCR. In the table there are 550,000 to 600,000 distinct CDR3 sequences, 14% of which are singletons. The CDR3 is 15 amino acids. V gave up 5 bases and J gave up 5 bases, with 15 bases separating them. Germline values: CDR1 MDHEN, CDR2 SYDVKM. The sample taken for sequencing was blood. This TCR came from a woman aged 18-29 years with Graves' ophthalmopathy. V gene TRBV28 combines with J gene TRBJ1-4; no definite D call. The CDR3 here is CASSTYDKRNEKLFF. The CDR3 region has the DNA TGTGCCAGCAGTACCTACGACAAAAGGAATGAAAAACTGTTTTTT.